The rows below give T cell receptor beta chains drawn from one sample of a study of blood T cell repertoires in COVID-19. Assay: immunoSEQ multiplex PCR; the TCRdb copy retains only in-frame clones and omits some. The repertoire consists of 200,000 to 300,000 clones, with 70% to 90% occurring once and the leading ten covering under 2%. Sequenced material: peripheral blood. The receptors originated from a man aged 30 to 39 with active or convalescent COVID-19. Each CDR3 is given with its conserved first and last residue. The order of the fields is D gene, V gene, J gene, CDR3 DNA, CDR3 protein. A D gene is named only where the DNA matches it firmly.

D: -
V: TRBV19
J: TRBJ1-6
DNA: TGTGCCAGTAGTACAGGGTCCTATAATTCACCCCTCCACTTT
CDR3: CASSTGSYNSPLHF

D: TRBD1
V: TRBV7-7
J: TRBJ2-5
DNA: TGTGCCAGCAGCCCCGTCCGAAGTTTGGGACAGGGGTTATTGGGCCCAGTTTCCCAGTACTTC
CDR3: CASSPVRSLGQGLLGPVSQYF

D: -
V: TRBV6-1
J: TRBJ2-5
DNA: TGTGCCAGCAGTGAAGAACCACCCGGAGCCCAAGAGACCCAGTACTTC
CDR3: CASSEEPPGAQETQYF

D: -
V: TRBV4-2
J: TRBJ2-7
DNA: TGTGCCAGCAGCCAAGAGTGGGGAGTTGCGGCGAGCTCCTACGAGCAGTACTTC
CDR3: CASSQEWGVAASSYEQYF

D: -
V: TRBV19
J: TRBJ2-7
DNA: TGTGCCAGTAGTATGGGTCCAGGACTATCCTACGAGCAGTACTTC
CDR3: CASSMGPGLSYEQYF

D: -
V: TRBV7-8
J: TRBJ2-3
DNA: TGTGCCAGCAGCTTAGGACTGCTAGATACGCAGTATTTT
CDR3: CASSLGLLDTQYF

D: -
V: TRBV5-3
J: TRBJ1-1
DNA: TGTGCCAGAAGCCGGTGGTCGGGAGGTCCGAACACTGAAGCTTTCTTT
CDR3: CARSRWSGGPNTEAFF

D: TRBD2
V: TRBV6-1
J: TRBJ2-7
DNA: TGTGCCAGCAGTGAAACCGGGACTAGCGGGGGCTACGAGCAGTACTTC
CDR3: CASSETGTSGGYEQYF

D: -
V: TRBV7-9
J: TRBJ1-2
DNA: TGTGCCAGCAGCTCGAACCTCTTACAGGAGACTAACTATGGCTACACCTTC
CDR3: CASSSNLLQETNYGYTF

D: -
V: TRBV24-1
J: TRBJ1-2
DNA: TGTGCCACCAGTGATGAGGGCCGGAACTATGGCTACACCTTC
CDR3: CATSDEGRNYGYTF

D: -
V: TRBV7-2
J: TRBJ1-2
DNA: TGTGCCAGCAGCCCCCTGTCGACAGGCGGCTACACCTTC
CDR3: CASSPLSTGGYTF

D: -
V: TRBV24-1
J: TRBJ1-5
DNA: TGTGCCACCAGTGTCGATACGATGGGGGCAATGATCCCCCCGGGCAATCAGCCCCAGCATTTT
CDR3: CATSVDTMGAMIPPGNQPQHF

D: TRBD1
V: TRBV12-3/TRBV12-4
J: TRBJ1-5
DNA: TGTGCCAGCAGTGAACAGGGGTACCAGCCCCAGCATTTT
CDR3: CASSEQGYQPQHF

D: -
V: TRBV6-5
J: TRBJ2-7
DNA: TGTGCCAGCAGTCCAATAGACCCCAGCGGTGGAGAGCAGTACTTC
CDR3: CASSPIDPSGGEQYF

D: -
V: TRBV11-2
J: TRBJ1-2
DNA: TGTGCCAGCAGCTTATCAGGGAACTATGGCTACACCTTC
CDR3: CASSLSGNYGYTF

D: TRBD2
V: TRBV4-2
J: TRBJ2-5
DNA: TGTGCCAGCAGCCAAGATGTGGCTAGCGGGGATAAGACCCAGTACTTC
CDR3: CASSQDVASGDKTQYF

D: TRBD1
V: TRBV6-4
J: TRBJ1-1
DNA: TGTGCCAGCAGGATTTCGGGACAGGGGGGGCCGGGCACTGAAGCTTTCTTT
CDR3: CASRISGQGGPGTEAFF

D: -
V: TRBV5-1
J: TRBJ2-7
DNA: TGCGCCAGCAGCTTGAAGGTTCCAGCGAACCACTACGAGCAGTACTTC
CDR3: CASSLKVPANHYEQYF

D: TRBD2
V: TRBV19
J: TRBJ2-3
DNA: TGTGCCAGTAGCACCGGGGGGGCAGACTTCACAGATACGCAGTATTTT
CDR3: CASSTGGADFTDTQYF

D: -
V: TRBV2
J: TRBJ2-7
DNA: TGTGCCAGCGCCCCCGGGGTGTCCCACTACTACGAGCAGTACTTC
CDR3: CASAPGVSHYYEQYF

D: -
V: TRBV25-1
J: TRBJ1-3
DNA: TGTGCCAGCAGTGACAATTTCCCCTCTGGAAACACCATATATTTT
CDR3: CASSDNFPSGNTIYF

D: -
V: TRBV9
J: TRBJ1-2
DNA: TGTGCCAGCAGCGTAGGAGGTTATGGCTACACCTTC
CDR3: CASSVGGYGYTF

D: TRBD2
V: TRBV5-6
J: TRBJ2-3
DNA: TGTGCCAGCAGCTTGGTTGTAGCGGGGGAAAACACAGATACGCAGTATTTT
CDR3: CASSLVVAGENTDTQYF